The entry that follows covers one T cell receptor beta chain sequence. Its antigen is unidentified. This record comes from a study of cytomegalovirus exposure and HLA in healthy donors. Points from the study as a whole: The Asian-associated ancestry cluster reportedly had fewer N-insertions than the roughly 700-donor mean in a later analysis. A few V segments could not be told apart, such as TRBV6-2 and TRBV6-3, and were left out. In a later analysis, DRB1 alleles had the most associated TCRs; HLA-C alleles the fewest.

Germline V CDR1 and CDR2: SGHRS, YFSETQ. The CDR3 is 14 amino acids. V lost 0 bases, J lost 3 bases, and 9 bases lay in between. The PCR was carried out with 60 Vbeta primers and 13 Jbeta primers. Some clones are missing from TCRdb's copy, which holds only in-frame ones; the method was immunoSEQ multiplex PCR. The sample records 130,000 to 150,000 clones, 78% being singletons. The source is a male donor in good health and CMV-seronegative. Sequenced input: PBMCs. This sequence joins TRBV5-1 and TRBJ1-1; D not certain. CDR3 in DNA: TGCGCCAGCAGCTTGGAAGTCCGGGACACTGAAGCTTTCTTT. Encoded protein: CASSLEVRDTEAFF.